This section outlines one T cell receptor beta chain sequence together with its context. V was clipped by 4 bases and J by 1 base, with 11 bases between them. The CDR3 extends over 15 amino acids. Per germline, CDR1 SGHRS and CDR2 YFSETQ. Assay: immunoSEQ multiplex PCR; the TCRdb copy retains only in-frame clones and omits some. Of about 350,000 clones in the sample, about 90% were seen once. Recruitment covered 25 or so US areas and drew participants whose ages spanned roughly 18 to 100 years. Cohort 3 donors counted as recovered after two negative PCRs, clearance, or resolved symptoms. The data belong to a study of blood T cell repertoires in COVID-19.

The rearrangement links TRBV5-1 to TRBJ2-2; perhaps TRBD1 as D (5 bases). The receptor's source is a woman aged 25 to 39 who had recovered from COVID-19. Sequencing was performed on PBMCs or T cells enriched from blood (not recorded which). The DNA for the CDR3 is TGCGCCAGCAGCCCTGGACATATGAACACCGGGGAGCTGTTTTTT. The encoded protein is CASSPGHMNTGELFF.